The 17 T cell receptor beta chains given below trace back to one sample, sequenced in a study of blood T cells in healthy people across ages. Primed by a sample-barcoded 5' primer and a J-beta primer mix, a second PCR proceeded for about 6 to 12 cycles. One entry per CDR3 protein results from TCRdb running MiXCR on the 5' RACE reads. The data show 800,000 to 900,000 distinct CDR3 sequences, with 62% seen just once and about a quarter held by the top ten. The sample consisted of blood. The receptors derive from a man aged 25 to 45 in good health.

The rearrangement links TRBV6-6 to TRBJ1-5; D remains ambiguous. V lost 7 bases, J lost 1 base, and 11 bases lay in between. The CDR3 has 14 amino acids. Looked up from germline, CDR1 is MNHNY and CDR2 is SVGAGI (reference sequence). This CDR3 is CASTTGRSNQPQHF. The CDR3 coding sequence is TGTGCCAGCACCACCGGGAGGAGCAATCAGCCCCAGCATTTT.

The chain combines TRBV7-2 with TRBJ2-1; 7 bases are shared with TRBD2. Germline V gene sequence: CDR1 SGHTA, CDR2 FQGNSA. The CDR3 is 16 residues long. J was trimmed by 4 bases and V by 1 base; bases with no gene match: 7. The CDR3, as DNA: TGTGCCAGCAGCTTAGAGCGGGGAGCGGGGTACAATGAGCAGTTCTTC. Protein product: CASSLERGAGYNEQFF.

This chain joins TRBV7-8 and TRBJ1-6, with D possibly being TRBD1 (5 bases). Per germline, CDR1 SGHVS and CDR2 FQNEAQ. The CDR3 has 15 amino acids. V lost 5 bases, J lost 2 bases, and 10 bases lay in between. CDR3 amino acids: CASSRGVTYNSPLHF. In DNA form, the CDR3 reads TGTGCCAGCAGCAGGGGTGTTACCTATAATTCACCCCTCCACTTT.

This chain uses TRBV20-1 with TRBJ2-1; weak D call: TRBD2 (6 bases). Germline CDR1 DFQATT, CDR2 SNEGSKA (reference sequence). V shed 5 bases and J shed 3 bases, with 14 bases lying between them. The CDR3 runs 14 residues. The CDR3 protein is CSASLGSGYNEQFF. CDR3 DNA sequence: TGCAGTGCTTCGCTCGGGAGCGGCTACAATGAGCAGTTCTTC.

The genes are TRBV29-1 and TRBJ2-5; a possible D gene is TRBD1 (6 bases). Germline values: CDR1 SQVTM, CDR2 ANQGSEA. The V and J ends lost 0 bases and 5 bases respectively, with 16 bases between them. The CDR3 extends over 15 amino acids. Written as DNA, the CDR3 is TGCAGCGTTGAAGATCGGGCAGGGGCGCGGGAGACCCAGTACTTC. Its protein product is CSVEDRAGARETQYF.

The chain employs TRBV7-2 and TRBJ1-5, with unresolved D. Germline V gives CDR1 SGHTA, CDR2 FQGNSA. This CDR3 comprises 14 residues. Trimming pared 3 bases from V and 4 bases from J, leaving 10 bases between. CDR3 sequence reads: CASSFLAPNQPQHF. The CDR3, as DNA: TGTGCCAGCAGCTTCTTGGCCCCTAATCAGCCCCAGCATTTT.

This clonotype was seen only a few times. The V gene is TRBV10-3, the J gene TRBJ1-5; 7 bases are a match to TRBD1. The junction had 16 bases not matched to a gene; V was cut back by 10 bases and J by 7 bases. This CDR3 contains 15 residues. Germline V gene sequence: CDR1 ENHRY, CDR2 SYGVKD. The CDR3 protein is CASSMTGTAEQPQHF. In DNA, the CDR3 is TGTGCCAGTTCTATGACAGGGACCGCGGAACAGCCCCAGCATTTT.

The sample holds one count of this clonotype. The rearrangement links TRBV25-1 to TRBJ2-7; a weak D match, TRBD2 (6 bases). This CDR3 spans 15 amino acids. V was shortened by 3 bases and J by 0 bases, with 12 bases between the two germline ends. Germline CDR1 is MGHDK and CDR2 is SYGVNS. CDR3 sequence reads: CASSEEGGVSYEQYF. The CDR3 nucleotides read TGTGCCAGCAGTGAGGAGGGTGGGGTCTCCTACGAGCAGTACTTC.

This chain connects TRBV20-1 to TRBJ2-7; D gene ambiguous. Trimming took off 3 bases at V and 5 bases at J, with 11 bases between the two ends. This CDR3 contains 12 residues. The germline gives CDR1 DFQATT, CDR2 SNEGSKA (reference sequence). CDR3 sequence (DNA): TGCAGTGCTAGCACCCCCACCCACGAGCAGTACTTC. Translating it yields CSASTPTHEQYF.

The V and J genes are TRBV28 and TRBJ2-6; D uncertain. Germline V gene sequence: CDR1 MDHEN, CDR2 SYDVKM. The CDR3 covers 18 residues. The V end lost 2 bases, the J end lost 0 bases, and 14 bases lay between the germline ends. The CDR3 protein is CASSLPMGVISGANVLTF. The CDR3 region has the DNA TGTGCCAGCAGTTTACCGATGGGCGTGATCTCTGGGGCCAACGTCCTGACTTTC.

This chain joins TRBV7-2 and TRBJ1-2; D is undetermined. There are 16 residues in the CDR3. V lost 5 bases, J lost 0 bases, and 16 bases lay in between. Germline assignment: CDR1 SGHTA and CDR2 FQGNSA. The CDR3 nucleotides are TGTGCCAGCAGCCCCCTCGGGAGGGCCCCTAACTATGGCTACACCTTC. Protein product: CASSPLGRAPNYGYTF.

The gene calls are TRBV7-8 and TRBJ2-1, with 7 bases aligning to TRBD2. The CDR3 is 11 residues long. Per the germline V gene, CDR1 is SGHVS and CDR2 is FQNEAQ. V dropped 5 bases and J dropped 12; count of bases not matched to a gene: 4. The CDR3 sequence is CASSPQRGQFF. In nucleotides, the CDR3 is TGTGCCAGCAGCCCTCAGCGGGGGCAGTTCTTC.

V and J are TRBV6-2 or TRBV6-3 and TRBJ2-5; the D gene could be TRBD1 or TRBD2 (6 bases each). The CDR3 runs 10 residues. CDR1 is MNHEY, CDR2 SVGEGT, per germline. Trimming shortened V by 8 bases and J by 11 bases, and 12 bases separated the two germline ends. This chain's CDR3 is CASGGGQQYF. CDR3 DNA: TGTGCCAGCGGTGGGGGGCAGCAGTACTTC.

This sequence joins TRBV29-1 and TRBJ1-1; perhaps TRBD1 as D (5 bases). The CDR3 is made up of 12 amino acids. V was trimmed by 8 bases and J by 4 bases, leaving 14 bases between them. CDR1 is SQVTM and CDR2 is ANQGSEA in the germline V gene. CDR3 in amino acids: CSTAGDLTEAFF. In DNA, the CDR3 is TGCAGCACTGCGGGGGATCTCACTGAAGCTTTCTTT.

The rearrangement joins TRBV7-9 to TRBJ2-1, with TRBD2 identical over 12 bases. CDR1 and CDR2 (germline): SEHNR, FQNEAQ (reference sequence). This CDR3 is 17 amino acids long. The ends lost 4 bases at V and 12 bases at J; junction bases unmatched: 16. The chain's CDR3 is CASSSGLAGNLGTRQFF. In DNA form, the CDR3 reads TGTGCCAGCAGCTCCGGACTAGCGGGGAATCTGGGGACTCGGCAGTTCTTC. The variable domain in full, with the rest retrieved from reference TRBV7-9 and TRBJ2-1, is DTGVSQNPRHKITKRGQNVTFRCDPISEHNRLYWYRQTLGQGPEFLTYFQNEAQLEKSRLLSDRFSAERPKGSFSTLEIQRTEQGDSAMYLCASSSGLAGNLGTRQFFGPGTRLTVL.

The table lists this clonotype with a few counts. The chain recombines TRBV6-2 or TRBV6-3 with TRBJ1-2; weak D call: TRBD1 (5 bases). This CDR3 spans 12 amino acids. CDR1 and CDR2 (germline): MNHEY, SVGEGT. V shed 2 bases and J shed 7 bases, with 8 bases lying between them. The CDR3 region is CASSYGHGGYTF. CDR3 bases: TGTGCCAGCAGTTACGGACACGGTGGCTACACCTTC.

The J gene is TRBJ1-1, the V gene TRBV30; D is uncertain. Deletions cut 1 base from V and 1 base from J, with 7 bases between. The CDR3 runs 13 residues. Germline V gives CDR1 GTSNPN, CDR2 SVGIG (reference sequence). CDR3 sequence reads: CAWSGGRNTEAFF. The DNA for the CDR3 is TGTGCCTGGAGTGGCGGCCGGAACACTGAAGCTTTCTTT.